A selection of T cell receptor beta chains follows, all from one sample in a study of tumor and adjacent non-tumor tissue in lung cancer. TCRdb analysed the multiplex PCR reads with MiXCR anew, one entry per CDR3 protein. The table lists fewer than 100,000 distinct CDR3 sequences, approximately 77% of them singletons. Sequences were obtained from lung tumor tissue. All receptors derive from a woman aged 35 to 49 with non-small cell lung cancer. The CDR3 runs from the conserved cysteine through the conserved F or W. Each record gives: V gene, clone size, D gene, J gene, CDR3 protein, CDR3 DNA. A D gene is named only where the DNA matches it firmly. A clone size is listed for some rows: how often the clone was seen (once, few, many), or a class if it is expanded.

V: TRBV11-2; size: NA; D: NA; J: TRBJ2-7; CDR3: CASSIGPQRSYEHYF; DNA: TGTGCCAGCAGCATAGGTCCCCAGAGGTCCTACGAGCATTACTTC
V: TRBV6-6; size: NA; D: TRBD1; J: TRBJ2-7; CDR3: CACSYGGPQGAYEQYF; DNA: TGTGCCTGTAGTTACGGTGGCCCCCAGGGGGCCTACGAGCAGTACTTC
V: TRBV14; size: many; D: NA; J: TRBJ1-1; CDR3: CASSRAGMNTEAFF; DNA: TGTGCCAGCAGCCGCGCGGGCATGAACACTGAAGCTTTCTTT
V: TRBV6-5; size: NA; D: NA; J: TRBJ1-3; CDR3: CASSLTGLSFSGNIIYF; DNA: TGTGCCAGTAGTCTTACGGGCCTCTCATTCTCTGGAAACATCATATATTTT
V: TRBV11-3; size: NA; D: NA; J: TRBJ2-7; CDR3: CASSLTSAVREQYF; DNA: TGTGCCAGCAGCCTTACTAGTGCCGTGAGAGAGCAGTACTTC
V: TRBV4-2; size: NA; D: NA; J: TRBJ2-6; CDR3: CASSQDLRGRHSGANILTF; DNA: TGTGCCAGTAGCCAAGATCTTCGGGGGCGGCACTCTGGGGCCAACATCCTGACTTTC
V: TRBV24-1; size: NA; D: NA; J: TRBJ2-2; CDR3: CITSEDSPTGELLF; DNA: TGTATCACCAGTGAGGACAGCCCCACCGGGGAGCTGCTTTTT
V: TRBV14; size: NA; D: NA; J: TRBJ2-5; CDR3: CASAGSLAGVRETQYF; DNA: TGTGCCAGCGCAGGTAGTCTAGCAGGGGTCCGGGAGACCCAGTACTTC
V: TRBV12-3/TRBV12-4; size: NA; D: NA; J: TRBJ2-3; CDR3: CASGLNSRSSQPQYF; DNA: TGTGCCAGCGGTTTGAACAGCCGCAGCAGTCAGCCCCAGTATTTT
V: TRBV6-5; size: many; D: NA; J: TRBJ1-4; CDR3: CASRQGHGEKLFF; DNA: TGTGCCAGCAGGCAGGGACACGGCGAAAAACTGTTTTTT
V: TRBV5-4; size: NA; D: TRBD2; J: TRBJ2-1; CDR3: CASSLNAGVYNEQFF; DNA: TGTGCCAGCAGCTTGAATGCGGGGGTTTACAATGAGCAATTCTTC
V: TRBV4-1; size: NA; D: NA; J: TRBJ2-3; CDR3: CANSQDLSSTDMQYF; DNA: TGCGCCAACAGCCAAGATTTGTCTAGCACAGATATGCAGTATTTT
V: TRBV6-2/TRBV6-3; size: NA; D: NA; J: TRBJ2-3; CDR3: CASSYNRDTQYF; DNA: TGTGCCAGCAGCTACAACAGAGATACGCAGTATTTT
V: TRBV11-2; size: once; D: NA; J: TRBJ2-7; CDR3: CTSRTGWGYEQYF; DNA: TGTACCAGCCGAACCGGGTGGGGCTACGAGCAGTACTTC
V: TRBV5-5; size: NA; D: NA; J: TRBJ1-1; CDR3: CVSSLVGPDPEAFF; DNA: TGTGTCAGTAGCTTGGTGGGACCGGACCCTGAAGCTTTCTTT
V: TRBV6-2/TRBV6-3; size: many; D: TRBD2; J: TRBJ2-1; CDR3: CASKFIAGVGNEQFF; DNA: TGTGCCAGCAAATTTATAGCGGGAGTGGGCAATGAGCAGTTCTTC
V: TRBV12-3/TRBV12-4; size: NA; D: TRBD2; J: TRBJ2-3; CDR3: CVSSLSGGGADTQYF; DNA: TGTGTCAGCAGTTTGAGCGGGGGGGGCGCGGATACGCAGTATTTT
V: TRBV7-3; size: NA; D: TRBD1; J: TRBJ2-7; CDR3: CASSYTTGAYEQYF; DNA: TGTGCCAGCAGCTATACGACAGGGGCTTACGAGCAGTACTTC
V: TRBV6-6; size: many; D: TRBD1; J: TRBJ1-1; CDR3: CASRQRTGHEAFF; DNA: TGTGCCAGCAGACAAAGGACAGGGCATGAAGCTTTCTTT
V: TRBV11-2; size: NA; D: NA; J: TRBJ1-5; CDR3: CASSIVSCLERSNQPQHF; DNA: TGTGCCAGCAGCATTGTTTCCTGCCTAGAGCGCAGCAATCAGCCCCAGCATTTT
V: TRBV11-2; size: NA; D: TRBD1; J: TRBJ2-7; CDR3: CASSPGQGEYEQYF; DNA: TGTGCCAGCAGTCCGGGACAGGGGGAATACGAGCAGTACTTC
V: TRBV14; size: NA; D: NA; J: TRBJ1-1; CDR3: CASSQLSGDTEAFF; DNA: TGTGCCAGCAGCCAACTCTCAGGGGACACTGAAGCTTTCTTT
V: TRBV20-1; size: many; D: NA; J: TRBJ1-1; CDR3: CSASRKGAFF; DNA: TGCAGTGCTAGCAGGAAAGGTGCTTTCTTT
V: TRBV6-6; size: NA; D: TRBD2; J: TRBJ2-7; CDR3: CTSRGTSGRDEQYF; DNA: TGCACCAGTAGGGGAACTAGCGGGAGAGACGAGCAGTACTTC
V: TRBV28; size: few; D: NA; J: TRBJ2-5; CDR3: CASSFRTWEETQYF; DNA: TGTGCTAGCAGTTTTCGGACATGGGAAGAGACCCAGTACTTC
V: TRBV10-2; size: NA; D: TRBD2; J: TRBJ2-7; CDR3: CASSESSGPPYEQYF; DNA: TGCGCCAGCAGTGAATCTAGCGGGCCTCCCTACGAGCAGTACTTC
V: TRBV5-5; size: NA; D: NA; J: TRBJ2-3; CDR3: CVSSLAARVSGSDMQYF; DNA: TGTGTCAGCAGCTTGGCCGCGAGGGTTTCGGGATCAGATATGCAGTATTTT
V: TRBV6-5; size: many; D: NA; J: TRBJ2-7; CDR3: CASISMGGREQYF; DNA: TGTGCCAGCATCTCCATGGGGGGGCGCGAGCAGTACTTC
V: TRBV5-4; size: once; D: NA; J: TRBJ2-7; CDR3: CVSRKTGIAGEQYF; DNA: TGTGTCAGCAGGAAAACAGGGATTGCGGGCGAACAGTACTTC
V: TRBV20-1; size: NA; D: NA; J: TRBJ1-5; CDR3: CSTRETRRNPQHF; DNA: TGCAGTACTAGAGAAACCCGTAGGAATCCCCAGCATTTT
V: TRBV11-2; size: NA; D: NA; J: TRBJ1-1; CDR3: CASSIESSLGDTEAFF; DNA: TGTGCCAGCAGCATAGAGTCAAGCCTGGGGGACACTGAAGCTTTCTTT
V: TRBV28; size: NA; D: TRBD2; J: TRBJ2-1; CDR3: CASSFSTSGSYNEEFF; DNA: TGTGCCAGCAGTTTTTCGACTAGCGGATCCTACAATGAGGAGTTCTTC
V: TRBV5-1; size: NA; D: TRBD1; J: TRBJ2-1; CDR3: CVSSLAPDRGDNDQFF; DNA: TGCGTCAGCAGCTTGGCCCCGGACAGGGGAGACAATGATCAGTTCTTC
V: TRBV11-2; size: NA; D: NA; J: TRBJ2-5; CDR3: CASSPPRTVAQETQYF; DNA: TGTGCCAGCAGCCCTCCGAGGACAGTCGCACAAGAGACCCAGTACTTC
V: TRBV6-5; size: many; D: NA; J: TRBJ2-2; CDR3: CASSRLERVPGELFF; DNA: TGTGCCAGCAGCCGACTAGAGAGGGTGCCCGGGGAGCTGTTTTTT
V: TRBV6-2/TRBV6-3; size: many; D: NA; J: TRBJ2-6; CDR3: CASSYSSGANVLTF; DNA: TGTGCCAGCAGTTACTCCTCTGGGGCCAACGTCCTGACTTTC
V: TRBV10-3; size: NA; D: NA; J: TRBJ2-7; CDR3: CAISMGPAYEQYF; DNA: TGTGCCATCAGTATGGGACCCGCCTATGAGCAGTACTTC
V: TRBV7-8; size: NA; D: NA; J: TRBJ2-2; CDR3: CASIIGRGNTGELVF; DNA: TGTGCCAGCATCATAGGGCGGGGTAACACCGGGGAGCTGGTTTTT
V: TRBV12-3/TRBV12-4; size: NA; D: NA; J: TRBJ2-7; CDR3: CAISFGSRGNEQYF; DNA: TGTGCCATCAGTTTTGGGTCAAGGGGAAACGAGCAGTACTTC
V: TRBV12-3/TRBV12-4; size: NA; D: NA; J: TRBJ1-5; CDR3: CASSFISLNQPQHF; DNA: TGTGCCAGCAGTTTCATAAGCCTAAATCAGCCCCAGCATTTT
V: TRBV4-1; size: NA; D: TRBD1; J: TRBJ1-6; CDR3: CASSQAWDRVISPLHF; DNA: TGCGCCAGCAGCCAGGCTTGGGACAGGGTGATCTCACCCCTCCACTTT
V: TRBV6-1; size: NA; D: TRBD1; J: TRBJ1-5; CDR3: CAGSPKDRGLGNQPQHF; DNA: TGTGCCGGTAGTCCCAAGGACAGGGGGCTAGGCAATCAGCCCCAACATTTT
V: TRBV29-1; size: NA; D: NA; J: TRBJ2-3; CDR3: CSVGSVRTQYF; DNA: TGCAGTGTTGGGTCGGTACGGACGCAGTATTTT
V: TRBV6-5; size: NA; D: NA; J: TRBJ2-7; CDR3: CTSKSTNANYEQYF; DNA: TGTACCAGCAAGAGTACTAACGCAAACTACGAGCAGTACTTC
V: TRBV28; size: NA; D: NA; J: TRBJ1-4; CDR3: CVSNFENEKLFF; DNA: TGTGTCAGCAATTTTGAGAATGAAAAACTGTTTTTT
V: TRBV5-1; size: NA; D: NA; J: TRBJ2-2; CDR3: CASSLDAANTGELFF; DNA: TGCGCCAGCAGCTTGGATGCGGCGAACACCGGGGAGCTGTTTTTT
V: TRBV29-1; size: once; D: TRBD1; J: TRBJ2-3; CDR3: CSVEGQGKRTDTQYF; DNA: TGCAGCGTTGAGGGACAGGGCAAGAGGACAGATACACAGTATTTT
V: TRBV5-1; size: NA; D: NA; J: TRBJ1-5; CDR3: CASSLDGTLGIQPQHF; DNA: TGCGCCAGCAGCTTGGACGGGACACTAGGGATTCAGCCCCAGCATTTT
V: TRBV6-5; size: NA; D: NA; J: TRBJ2-1; CDR3: CVSIPRRGSEQFF; DNA: TGTGTTAGCATCCCCAGACGGGGCAGTGAGCAGTTCTTC
V: TRBV20-1; size: many; D: TRBD2; J: TRBJ2-1; CDR3: CSARQTSGRGNEQFF; DNA: TGCAGTGCTAGACAGACTAGCGGTAGGGGTAATGAGCAGTTCTTC
V: TRBV4-3; size: NA; D: NA; J: TRBJ2-6; CDR3: CASSQEGSSGANVLTF; DNA: TGCGCCAGCAGTCAAGAGGGCAGCTCTGGGGCCAACGTCCTGACTTTC
V: TRBV11-2; size: NA; D: NA; J: TRBJ2-1; CDR3: CASSSIRLGVFF; DNA: TGTGCCAGCAGCTCAATTCGACTTGGTGTGTTCTTC
V: TRBV5-5; size: many; D: TRBD2; J: TRBJ2-1; CDR3: CASSTRTSWSYNEQFF; DNA: TGTGCCAGCAGCACCCGGACTAGCTGGTCCTACAATGAGCAGTTCTTC